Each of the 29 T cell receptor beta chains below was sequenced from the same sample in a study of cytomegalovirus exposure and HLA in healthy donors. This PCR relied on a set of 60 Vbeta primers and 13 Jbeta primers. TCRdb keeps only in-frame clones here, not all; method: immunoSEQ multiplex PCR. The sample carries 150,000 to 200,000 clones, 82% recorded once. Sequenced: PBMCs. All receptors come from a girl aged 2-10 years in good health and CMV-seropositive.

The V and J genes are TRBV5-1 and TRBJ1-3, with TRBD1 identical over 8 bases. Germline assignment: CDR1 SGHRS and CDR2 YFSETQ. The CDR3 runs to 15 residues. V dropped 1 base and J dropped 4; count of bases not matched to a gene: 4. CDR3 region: CASSLQGASGNTIYF. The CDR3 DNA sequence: TGCGCCAGCAGCTTGCAGGGGGCATCCGGAAACACCATATATTTT.

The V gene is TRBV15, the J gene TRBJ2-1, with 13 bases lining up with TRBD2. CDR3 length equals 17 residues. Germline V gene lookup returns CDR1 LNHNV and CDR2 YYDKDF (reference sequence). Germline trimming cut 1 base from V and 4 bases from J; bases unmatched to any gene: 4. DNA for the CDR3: TGTGCCACCAGCAGAGGACTAGCGGGAGGTAGTTACAATGAGCAGTTCTTC. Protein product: CATSRGLAGGSYNEQFF.

CDR3 nucleotide sequence: TGTGCCAGCAGTGTGAGGACAGGGGAGTCCAATGAGCAGTTCTTC. Protein sequence: CASSVRTGESNEQFF. The chain is built from TRBV6-1 and TRBJ2-1, with 9 bases fitting TRBD1. Germline assignment: CDR1 MNHNS and CDR2 SASEGT. This CDR3 comprises 15 residues. Trimming took 4 bases from V and 6 from J; bases not matched to a gene: 7.

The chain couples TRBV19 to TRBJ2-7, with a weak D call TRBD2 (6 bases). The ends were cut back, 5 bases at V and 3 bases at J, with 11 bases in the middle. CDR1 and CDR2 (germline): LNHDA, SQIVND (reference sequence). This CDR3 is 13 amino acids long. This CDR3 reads CASSAGSDYEQYF. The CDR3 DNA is TGTGCCAGTAGTGCGGGGTCCGACTACGAGCAGTACTTC. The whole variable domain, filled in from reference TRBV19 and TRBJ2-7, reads DGGITQSPKYLFRKEGQNVTLSCEQNLNHDAMYWYRQDPGQGLRLIYYSQIVNDFQKGDIAEGYSVSREKKESFPLTVTSAQKNPTAFYLCASSAGSDYEQYFGPGTRLTVT.

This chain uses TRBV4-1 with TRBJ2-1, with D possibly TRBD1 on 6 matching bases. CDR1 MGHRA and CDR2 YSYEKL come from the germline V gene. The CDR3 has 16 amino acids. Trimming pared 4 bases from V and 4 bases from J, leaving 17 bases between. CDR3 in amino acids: CASSRGQGEYYNEQFF. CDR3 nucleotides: TGCGCCAGCAGCCGGGGGCAGGGCGAGTATTACAATGAGCAGTTCTTC.

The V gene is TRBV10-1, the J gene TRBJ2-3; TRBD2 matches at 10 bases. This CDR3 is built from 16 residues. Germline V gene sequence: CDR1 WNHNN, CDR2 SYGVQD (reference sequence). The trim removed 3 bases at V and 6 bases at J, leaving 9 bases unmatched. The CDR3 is CASSDGLAARLDTQYF. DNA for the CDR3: TGCGCCAGCAGTGATGGACTAGCGGCTAGGCTGGATACGCAGTATTTT.

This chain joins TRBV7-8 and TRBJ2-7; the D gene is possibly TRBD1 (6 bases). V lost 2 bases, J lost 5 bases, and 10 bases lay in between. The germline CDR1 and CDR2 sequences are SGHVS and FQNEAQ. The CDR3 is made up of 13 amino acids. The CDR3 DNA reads TGTGCCAGCAGCTTAAACAGGGTCGACGAGCAGTACTTC. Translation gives CASSLNRVDEQYF.

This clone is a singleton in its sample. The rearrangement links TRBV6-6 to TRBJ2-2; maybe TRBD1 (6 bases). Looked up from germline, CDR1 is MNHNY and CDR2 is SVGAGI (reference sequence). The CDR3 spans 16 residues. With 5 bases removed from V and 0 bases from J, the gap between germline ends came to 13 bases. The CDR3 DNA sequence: TGTGCCAGCAGTCGACCCCCAGGGGCGAACACCGGGGAGCTGTTTTTT. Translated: CASSRPPGANTGELFF.

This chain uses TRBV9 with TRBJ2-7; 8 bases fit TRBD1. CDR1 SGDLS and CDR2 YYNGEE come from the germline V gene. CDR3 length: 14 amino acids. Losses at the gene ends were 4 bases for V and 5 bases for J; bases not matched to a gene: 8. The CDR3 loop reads CASSPGQGGHEQYF. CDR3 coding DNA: TGTGCCAGCAGCCCCGGACAGGGTGGCCACGAGCAGTACTTC.

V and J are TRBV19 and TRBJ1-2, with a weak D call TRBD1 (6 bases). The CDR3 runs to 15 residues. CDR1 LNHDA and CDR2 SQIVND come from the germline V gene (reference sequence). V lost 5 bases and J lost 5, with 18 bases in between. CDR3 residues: CASSLPTRDKYGYTF. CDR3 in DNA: TGTGCCAGTAGTTTACCTACCCGGGACAAATATGGCTACACCTTC.

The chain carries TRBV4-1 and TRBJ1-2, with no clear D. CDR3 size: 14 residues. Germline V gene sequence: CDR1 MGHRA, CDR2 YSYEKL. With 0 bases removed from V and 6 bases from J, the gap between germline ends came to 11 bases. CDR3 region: CASSQETRRDGYTF. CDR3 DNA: TGCGCCAGCAGCCAAGAAACGCGGAGAGATGGCTACACCTTC.

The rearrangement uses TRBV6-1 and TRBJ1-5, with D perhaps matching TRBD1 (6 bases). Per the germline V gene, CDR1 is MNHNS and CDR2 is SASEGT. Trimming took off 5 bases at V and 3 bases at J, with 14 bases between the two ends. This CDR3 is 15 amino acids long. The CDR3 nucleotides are TGTGCCAGCAGTCTCCGAGGGGGACCCAATCAGCCCCAGCATTTT. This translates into CASSLRGGPNQPQHF.

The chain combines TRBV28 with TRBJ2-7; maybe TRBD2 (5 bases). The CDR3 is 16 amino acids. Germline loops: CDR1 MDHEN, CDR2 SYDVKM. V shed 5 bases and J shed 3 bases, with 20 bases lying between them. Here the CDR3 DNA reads TGTGCCAGCAGTACCTCTACTTATTCCGAGGGCTACGAGCAGTACTTC. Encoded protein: CASSTSTYSEGYEQYF.

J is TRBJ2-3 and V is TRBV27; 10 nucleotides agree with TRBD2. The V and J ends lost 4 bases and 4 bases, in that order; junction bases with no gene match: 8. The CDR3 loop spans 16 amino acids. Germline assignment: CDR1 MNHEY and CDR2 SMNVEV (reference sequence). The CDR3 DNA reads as TGTGCCAGCAGTTCCCCAGCGGGAGGGCCCCCAGATACGCAGTATTTT. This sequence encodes CASSSPAGGPPDTQYF.

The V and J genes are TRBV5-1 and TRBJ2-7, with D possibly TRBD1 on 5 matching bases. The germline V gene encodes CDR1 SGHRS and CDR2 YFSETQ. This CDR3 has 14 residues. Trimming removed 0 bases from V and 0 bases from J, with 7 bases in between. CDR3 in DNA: TGCGCCAGCAGCTTGGAGACAGCCTCCTACGAGCAGTACTTC. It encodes CASSLETASYEQYF.

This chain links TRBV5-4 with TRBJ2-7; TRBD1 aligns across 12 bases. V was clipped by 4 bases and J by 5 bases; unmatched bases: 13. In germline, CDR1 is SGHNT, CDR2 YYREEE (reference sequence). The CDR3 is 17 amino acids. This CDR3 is CASSPAPGQGAHNEQYF. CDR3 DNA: TGTGCCAGCAGCCCAGCCCCGGGACAGGGGGCGCACAACGAGCAGTACTTC.

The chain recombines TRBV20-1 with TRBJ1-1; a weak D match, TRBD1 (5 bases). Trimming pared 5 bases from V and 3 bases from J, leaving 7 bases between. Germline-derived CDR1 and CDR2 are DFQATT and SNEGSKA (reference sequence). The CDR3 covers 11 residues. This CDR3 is CSARGYTEAFF. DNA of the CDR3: TGCAGTGCTCGGGGGTACACTGAAGCTTTCTTT.

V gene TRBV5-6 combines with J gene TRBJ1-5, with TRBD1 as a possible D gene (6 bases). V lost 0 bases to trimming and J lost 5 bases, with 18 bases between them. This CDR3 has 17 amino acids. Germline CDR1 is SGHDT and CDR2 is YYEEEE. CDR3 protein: CASSLEGSEAGDQPQHF. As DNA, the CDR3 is TGTGCCAGCAGCTTGGAGGGATCGGAGGCAGGGGATCAGCCCCAGCATTTT. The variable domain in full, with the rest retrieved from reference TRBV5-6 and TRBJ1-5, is DAGVTQSPTHLIKTRGQQVTLRCSPKSGHDTVSWYQQALGQGPQFIFQYYEEEERQRGNFPDRFSGHQFPNYSSELNVNALLLGDSALYLCASSLEGSEAGDQPQHFGDGTRLSIL.

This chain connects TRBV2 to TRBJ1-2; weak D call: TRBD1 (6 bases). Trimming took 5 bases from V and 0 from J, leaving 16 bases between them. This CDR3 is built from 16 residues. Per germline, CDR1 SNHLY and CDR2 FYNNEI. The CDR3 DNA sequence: TGTGCCAGCAGTCAGCAAGACAGGCGAGCTAACTATGGCTACACCTTC. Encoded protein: CASSQQDRRANYGYTF.

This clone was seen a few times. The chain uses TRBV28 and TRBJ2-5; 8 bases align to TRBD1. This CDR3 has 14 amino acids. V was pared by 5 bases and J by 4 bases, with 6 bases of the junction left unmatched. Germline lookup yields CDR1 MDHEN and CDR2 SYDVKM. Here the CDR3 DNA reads TGTGCCAGCAGTCAGGACAGGGCGGGAGAGACCCAGTACTTC. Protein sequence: CASSQDRAGETQYF.

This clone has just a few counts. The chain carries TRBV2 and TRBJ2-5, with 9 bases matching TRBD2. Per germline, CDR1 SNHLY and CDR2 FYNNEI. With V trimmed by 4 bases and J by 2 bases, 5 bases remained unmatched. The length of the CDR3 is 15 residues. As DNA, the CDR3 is TGTGCCAGCAGTGTGACTAGCGGAGTTCAAGAGACCCAGTACTTC. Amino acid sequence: CASSVTSGVQETQYF.

In DNA form, the CDR3 reads TGTGCCAGCAGTACCGGGTCGGACAATGAGCAGTTCTTC. Its protein product is CASSTGSDNEQFF. This sequence joins TRBV2 and TRBJ2-1; D is undetermined. The CDR3 spans 13 residues. Per the germline V gene, CDR1 is SNHLY and CDR2 is FYNNEI. Between the trimmed V and J ends, which lost 5 bases and 5 bases, there was a span of 10 bases.

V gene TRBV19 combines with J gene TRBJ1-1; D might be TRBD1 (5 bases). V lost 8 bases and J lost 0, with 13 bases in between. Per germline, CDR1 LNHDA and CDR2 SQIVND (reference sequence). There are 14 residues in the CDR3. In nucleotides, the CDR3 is TGTGCCAGTTCGACAGCCGTCATGAACACTGAAGCTTTCTTT. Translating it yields CASSTAVMNTEAFF. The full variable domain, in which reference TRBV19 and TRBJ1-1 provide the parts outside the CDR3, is DGGITQSPKYLFRKEGQNVTLSCEQNLNHDAMYWYRQDPGQGLRLIYYSQIVNDFQKGDIAEGYSVSREKKESFPLTVTSAQKNPTAFYLCASSTAVMNTEAFFGQGTRLTVV.

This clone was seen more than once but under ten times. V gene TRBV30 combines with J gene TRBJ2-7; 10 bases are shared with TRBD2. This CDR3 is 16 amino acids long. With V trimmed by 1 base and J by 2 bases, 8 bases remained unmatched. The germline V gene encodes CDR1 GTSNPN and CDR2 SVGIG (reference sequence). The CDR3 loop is CAWSEYFSGRTYEQYF. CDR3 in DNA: TGTGCCTGGAGTGAATACTTTAGCGGGAGGACCTACGAGCAGTACTTC.

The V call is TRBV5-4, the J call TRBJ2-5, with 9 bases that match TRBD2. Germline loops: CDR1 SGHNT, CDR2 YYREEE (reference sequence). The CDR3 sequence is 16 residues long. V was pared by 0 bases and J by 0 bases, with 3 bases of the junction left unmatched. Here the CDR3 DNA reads TGTGCCAGCAGCTTGGCCACTAGCGGGCACCAAGAGACCCAGTACTTC. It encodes CASSLATSGHQETQYF.

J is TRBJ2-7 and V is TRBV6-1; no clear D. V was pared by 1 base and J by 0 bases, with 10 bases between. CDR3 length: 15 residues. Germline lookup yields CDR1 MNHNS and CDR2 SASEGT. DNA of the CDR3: TGTGCCAGCAGTGAAGACAGTACCAACTCCTACGAGCAGTACTTC. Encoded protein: CASSEDSTNSYEQYF.

In DNA form, the CDR3 reads TGTGCCAGTCGCCTCAGGGTCAGGAACACTGAAGCTTTCTTT. Protein sequence: CASRLRVRNTEAFF. V and J are TRBV19 and TRBJ1-1; D is possibly TRBD1 (5 bases). This CDR3 is 14 amino acids long. V lost 8 bases and J lost 1, with 14 bases in between. The V gene's germline CDR1 is LNHDA and CDR2 SQIVND (reference sequence).

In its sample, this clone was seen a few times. CDR3 in amino acids: CASSARGLAGVTEQFF. DNA of the CDR3: TGTGCCAGCAGCGCGCGGGGGCTAGCGGGAGTAACAGAGCAGTTCTTC. The chain carries TRBV7-9 and TRBJ2-1; TRBD2 aligns across 10 bases. CDR1 and CDR2 (germline): SEHNR, FQNEAQ (reference sequence). The CDR3 has 16 amino acids. J gave up 10 bases and V 5 bases, and 14 bases lay outside the gene matches.

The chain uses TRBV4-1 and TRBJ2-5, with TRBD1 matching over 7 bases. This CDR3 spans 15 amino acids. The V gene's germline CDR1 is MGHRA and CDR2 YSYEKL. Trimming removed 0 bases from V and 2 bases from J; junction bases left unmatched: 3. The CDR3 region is CASSQEGTVQETQYF. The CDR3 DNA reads TGCGCCAGCAGCCAAGAGGGGACAGTACAAGAGACCCAGTACTTC.